These 16 T cell receptor beta chains share one sample of origin, sequenced in a study of OX40 agonist ivuxolimab in advanced cancers. The repertoire was sequenced with immunoSEQ multiplex PCR; TCRdb's copy has only in-frame clones and lacks some. The table has tens of thousands of clones, more than 75% seen once. The input for sequencing was CD4+ or CD8+ T cells sorted from blood, taken in a trial of the OX40 agonist ivuxolimab. All receptors come from an adult with an advanced solid tumor such as melanoma, head and neck, liver or kidney cancer.

The V gene is TRBV28, the J gene TRBJ1-4; D not resolved. The ends were cut back, 4 bases at V and 0 bases at J, with 9 bases in the middle. The germline gives CDR1 MDHEN, CDR2 SYDVKM. This CDR3 is 15 amino acids long. The CDR3 protein is CASSSPRTTNEKLFF. The DNA of the CDR3 is TGTGCCAGCAGTTCGCCCCGGACAACTAATGAAAAACTGTTTTTT.

This sequence joins TRBV2 and TRBJ2-7; D may be TRBD2 (5 bases). The germline V and J ends were trimmed by 3 bases and 13 bases, with 13 bases remaining between them. Per germline, CDR1 SNHLY and CDR2 FYNNEI. This CDR3 spans 11 amino acids. The CDR3: CASSDGGLAYF. In nucleotides, the CDR3 is TGTGCCAGCAGTGATGGAGGACTCGCATACTTC.

The rearrangement uses TRBV9 and TRBJ2-7; D possibly corresponds to TRBD2 (6 bases). The CDR3 sequence is 12 residues long. Trimming stripped 5 bases from V and 3 bases from J, with 9 bases between. Per the germline V gene, CDR1 is SGDLS and CDR2 is YYNGEE. The CDR3 sequence: CASSSGDYEQYF. CDR3 in DNA: TGTGCCAGCAGTTCGGGAGACTACGAGCAGTACTTC.

The V and J genes are TRBV10-1 and TRBJ2-1, with TRBD1 identical over 9 bases. The junction had 11 bases not matched to a gene; V was cut back by 2 bases and J by 12 bases. Germline assignment: CDR1 WNHNN and CDR2 SYGVQD (reference sequence). This CDR3 contains 15 residues. In nucleotides, the CDR3 is TGCGCCAGCAGTGAGAGGGGGACAGGGAGCACCGGGCAGTTCTTC. It codes for CASSERGTGSTGQFF.

The chain uses TRBV18 and TRBJ1-2, with D uncertain. Trimming shortened V by 4 bases and J by 3 bases, and 12 bases separated the two germline ends. This CDR3 comprises 14 residues. Per germline, CDR1 KGHSH and CDR2 LQKENI. In DNA, the CDR3 is TGTGCCAGCTCACGCGCCGGGATTGACTATGGCTACACCTTC. Translated, it gives CASSRAGIDYGYTF. The entire variable domain, with the rest obtained from reference TRBV18 and TRBJ1-2, is as follows: NAGVMQNPRHLVRRRGQEARLRCSPMKGHSHVYWYRQLPEEGLKFMVYLQKENIIDESGMPKERFSAEFPKEGPSILRIQQVVRGDSAAYFCASSRAGIDYGYTFGSGTRLTVV.

The chain has TRBV5-4 and TRBJ1-2, with D maybe TRBD1 (6 bases). The V and J ends lost 0 bases and 2 bases respectively, with 14 bases between them. The CDR3 is 16 residues long. Germline assignment: CDR1 SGHNT and CDR2 YYREEE (reference sequence). This chain's CDR3 is CASSLGGGASNYGYTF. The DNA for the CDR3 is TGTGCCAGCAGCTTGGGCGGGGGCGCGAGCAACTATGGCTACACCTTC.

The genes are TRBV18 and TRBJ2-3, with D possibly being TRBD1 (5 bases). The V gene lost 3 bases and the J gene lost 0 bases, with 16 bases spanning the gap. Germline loops: CDR1 KGHSH, CDR2 LQKENI. This CDR3 region has 17 residues. The CDR3 region is CASSPRLGVTSTDTQYF. The CDR3 DNA reads as TGTGCCAGCTCACCTCGCCTAGGGGTCACTAGCACAGATACGCAGTATTTT.

This chain joins TRBV5-4 and TRBJ2-1, with TRBD2 matching 8 bases. With 0 bases clipped from V and 6 bases from J, the junction kept 5 bases outside the gene matches. This CDR3 contains 15 residues. Germline lookup yields CDR1 SGHNT and CDR2 YYREEE (reference sequence). CDR3 sequence (DNA): TGTGCCAGCAGCTTGGTTGCGGGAGGCCTCAATGAGCAGTTCTTC. This translates into CASSLVAGGLNEQFF.

The chain is built from TRBV7-9 and TRBJ2-5, with 9 bases matching TRBD1. CDR3 length: 14 amino acids. The junction had 8 bases not matched to a gene; V was cut back by 6 bases and J by 6 bases. Looked up from germline, CDR1 is SEHNR and CDR2 is FQNEAQ (reference sequence). In DNA, the CDR3 is TGTGCCAGCAGTTCCGGGACAGGGACGAAGACCCAGTACTTC. Translated: CASSSGTGTKTQYF.

The chain links TRBV11-2 to TRBJ1-1; D gene uncertain. Germline assignment: CDR1 SGHAT and CDR2 FQNNGV. The CDR3 has 13 amino acids. V was pared by 4 bases and J by 1 base, with 7 bases between. Written as DNA, the CDR3 is TGTGCCAGCAGCTACTCACGGAACACTGAAGCTTTCTTT. Encoded protein: CASSYSRNTEAFF.

This clone was observed a handful of times. The J gene is TRBJ2-6, the V gene TRBV28; D not resolved. V dropped 4 bases and J dropped 2 bases, with 12 bases sitting between them. Germline-derived CDR1 and CDR2 are MDHEN and SYDVKM. CDR3 length: 16 residues. For the CDR3, the DNA is TGTGCCAGCAGTTCCCGTCGTAGGGCTGGGGCCAACGTCCTGACTTTC. Its protein product is CASSSRRRAGANVLTF. Full variable domain (rest looked up from reference TRBV28 and TRBJ2-6): DVKVTQSSRYLVKRTGEKVFLECVQDMDHENMFWYRQDPGLGLRLIYFSYDVKMKEKGDIPEGYSVSREKKERFSLILESASTNQTSMYLCASSSRRRAGANVLTFGAGSRLTVL.

This chain links TRBV7-8 with TRBJ1-3, with 7 bases aligning to TRBD1. The ends lost 5 bases at V and 4 bases at J; junction bases unmatched: 5. The CDR3 totals 14 residues. From germline, CDR1 is SGHVS and CDR2 FQNEAQ. The CDR3 region has the DNA TGTGCCAGCAGCGTACAGGGGAGAGGAAACACCATATATTTT. This gives the protein CASSVQGRGNTIYF.

The V and J genes are TRBV18 and TRBJ1-5; the D is unclear. Trimming left V 2 bases short and J 4 bases short, with 6 bases between. The CDR3 extends over 13 amino acids. Germline values: CDR1 KGHSH, CDR2 LQKENI. CDR3 amino acids: CASSPTLNQPQHF. As DNA, the CDR3 is TGTGCCAGCTCACCAACGCTTAATCAGCCCCAGCATTTT.

This sequence joins TRBV29-1 and TRBJ1-4; TRBD1 is a possible D gene (5 bases). Germline loops: CDR1 SQVTM, CDR2 ANQGSEA. This CDR3 contains 19 residues. V was clipped by 6 bases and J by 3 bases, with 29 bases between them. The CDR3 DNA reads as TGCAGCGTCATCTTAGCCCCGGGGCAGATGAGCGGGGCTAATGAAAAACTGTTTTTT. It encodes CSVILAPGQMSGANEKLFF.

This clone was observed once. The chain has TRBV6-1 and TRBJ1-5; possible D gene TRBD1, 5 bases. Germline assignment: CDR1 MNHNS and CDR2 SASEGT. The V gene lost 8 bases and the J gene lost 5 bases, with 16 bases spanning the gap. The CDR3 has 14 residues. CDR3 loop: CASETVWGDQPQHF. The CDR3 nucleotides are TGTGCCAGCGAGACGGTTTGGGGGGATCAGCCCCAGCATTTT.

The chain employs TRBV6-4 and TRBJ2-5; D is tentatively TRBD1 or TRBD2 (5 bases each). The germline V and J ends were trimmed by 5 bases and 4 bases, with 11 bases remaining between them. This CDR3 contains 13 residues. Per the germline V gene, CDR1 is MRHNA and CDR2 is SNTAGT. CDR3 bases: TGTGCCAGCAGTAGGGATGGGGGAGAGACCCAGTACTTC. Residues: CASSRDGGETQYF.